The rows below give T cell receptor beta chains drawn from one sample of a study of blood T cell repertoires in COVID-19. Sequencing used immunoSEQ multiplex PCR; TCRdb keeps in-frame clones, though not all of them. The sample carries approximately 81,000 clones, roughly 89% recorded once. The specimen was PBMCs or T cells enriched from blood (not recorded which). The receptors here all came from a woman between 50 and 59 years old with acute COVID-19. CDR3s leave out the opening cysteine and the closing phenylalanine or tryptophan.

v_call cdr3_aa
TRBV5-6 ASSLPLGLAGGGEQF
TRBV10-3 ASGLAGGNEQY
TRBV12-3/TRBV12-4 ASSFTSGNEQF
TRBV13 ASSLAESGGSNEKLF
TRBV28 ASSLPGHPNYGYT
TRBV2 ASTGEAGNEQF
TRBV27 ASSLRRTADNEQF
TRBV27 ASSVGTGGQETQY
TRBV19 ASSIRTGRGGEKLF
TRBV30 AWRGPGRGGYT
TRBV27 ASRRGQNTGELF
TRBV24-1 ATRRRARPRPLPNQPQH
TRBV11-2 ASSLAQLETQY
TRBV7-7 ASSLERSYTGELF
TRBV6-6 ASTRAGLDSPLH
TRBV12-3/TRBV12-4 ASTRVLGTEAF
TRBV7-2 ASSVLGGANNEQF
TRBV6-5 ASSYSAGVTEAF
TRBV3-1/TRBV3-2 ASSQGTIGNQPQH
TRBV7-2 ASSLDPGLSPFEQF
TRBV6-6 ASSQGQGLGTQY